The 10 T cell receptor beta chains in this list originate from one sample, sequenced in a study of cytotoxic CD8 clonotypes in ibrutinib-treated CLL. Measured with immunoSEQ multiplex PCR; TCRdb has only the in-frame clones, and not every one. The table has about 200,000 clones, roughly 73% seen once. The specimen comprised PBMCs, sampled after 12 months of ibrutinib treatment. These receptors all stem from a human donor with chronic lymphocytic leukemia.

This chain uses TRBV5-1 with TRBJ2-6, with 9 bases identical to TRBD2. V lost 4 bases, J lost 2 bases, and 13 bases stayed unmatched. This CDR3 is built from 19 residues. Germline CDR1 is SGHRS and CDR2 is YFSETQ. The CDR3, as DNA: TGCGCCAGCAGCCTAACTTTAGCGGGGGTCCCTACTGGGGCCAACGTCCTGACTTTC. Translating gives CASSLTLAGVPTGANVLTF.

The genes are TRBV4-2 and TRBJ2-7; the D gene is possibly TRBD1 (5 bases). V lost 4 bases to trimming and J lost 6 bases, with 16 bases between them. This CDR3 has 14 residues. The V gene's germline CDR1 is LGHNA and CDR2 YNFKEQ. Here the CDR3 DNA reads TGTGCCAGCAGCCTGGGGCTGCCAGCCGGCGAGCAGTACTTC. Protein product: CASSLGLPAGEQYF.

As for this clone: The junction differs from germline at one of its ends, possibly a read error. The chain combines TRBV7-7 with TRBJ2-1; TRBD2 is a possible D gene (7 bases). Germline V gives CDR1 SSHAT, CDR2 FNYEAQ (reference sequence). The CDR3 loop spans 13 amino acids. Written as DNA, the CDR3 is TGTGCTAGCAGCTTAAGGAGGGGGGGAGAGCAGTTCTTC. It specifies CASSLRRGGEQFF. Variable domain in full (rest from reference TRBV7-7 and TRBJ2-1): GAGVSQSPRYKVTKRGQDVTLRCDPISSHATLYWYQQALGQGPEFLTYFNYEAQPDKSGLPSDRFSAERPEGSISTLTIQRTEQRDSAMYRCASSLRRGGEQFFGPGTRLTVL.

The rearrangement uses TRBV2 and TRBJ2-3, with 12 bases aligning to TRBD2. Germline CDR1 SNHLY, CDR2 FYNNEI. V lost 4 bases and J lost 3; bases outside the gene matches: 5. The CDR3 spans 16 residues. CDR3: CASSGLAGAITDTQYF. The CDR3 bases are TGTGCCAGCAGTGGACTAGCGGGGGCCATAACAGATACGCAGTATTTT. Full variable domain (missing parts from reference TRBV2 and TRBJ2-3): EPEVTQTPSHQVTQMGQEVILRCVPISNHLYFYWYRQILGQKVEFLVSFYNNEISEKSEIFDDQFSVERPDGSNFTLKIRSTKLEDSAMYFCASSGLAGAITDTQYFGPGTRLTVL.

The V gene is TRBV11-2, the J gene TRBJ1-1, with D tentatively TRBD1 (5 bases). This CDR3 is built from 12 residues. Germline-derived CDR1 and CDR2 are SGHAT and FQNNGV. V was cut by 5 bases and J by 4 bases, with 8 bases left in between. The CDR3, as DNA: TGTGCCAGCAGCGACAGTGGCACTGAAGCTTTCTTT. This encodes CASSDSGTEAFF.

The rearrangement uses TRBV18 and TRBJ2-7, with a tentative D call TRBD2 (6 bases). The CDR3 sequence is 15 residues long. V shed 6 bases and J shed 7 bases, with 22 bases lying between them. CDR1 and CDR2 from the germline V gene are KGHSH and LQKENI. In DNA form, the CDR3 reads TGTGCCAGCTCCCCGAGGTCGGGCTCGGCGGGGGAGCAGTACTTC. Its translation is CASSPRSGSAGEQYF.

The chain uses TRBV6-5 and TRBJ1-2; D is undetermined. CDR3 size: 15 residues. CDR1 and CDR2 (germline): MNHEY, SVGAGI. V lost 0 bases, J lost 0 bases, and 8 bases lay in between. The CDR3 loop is CASSYSSAPNYGYTF. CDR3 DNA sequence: TGTGCCAGCAGTTACTCATCAGCGCCTAACTATGGCTACACCTTC.

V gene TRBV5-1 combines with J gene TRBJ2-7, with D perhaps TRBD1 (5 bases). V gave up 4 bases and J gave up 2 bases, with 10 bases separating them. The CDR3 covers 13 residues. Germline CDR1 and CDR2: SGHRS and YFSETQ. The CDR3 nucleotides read TGCGCCAGCAGCGCCGCGACAGCCTACGAGCAGTACTTC. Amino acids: CASSAATAYEQYF.

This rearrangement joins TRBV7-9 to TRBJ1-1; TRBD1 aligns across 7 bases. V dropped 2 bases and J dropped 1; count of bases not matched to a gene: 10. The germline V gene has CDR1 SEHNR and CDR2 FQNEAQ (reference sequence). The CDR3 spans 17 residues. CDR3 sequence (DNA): TGTGCCAGCAGCTTACTAGGTAAGGGGGCGAGGAACACTGAAGCTTTCTTT. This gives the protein CASSLLGKGARNTEAFF.

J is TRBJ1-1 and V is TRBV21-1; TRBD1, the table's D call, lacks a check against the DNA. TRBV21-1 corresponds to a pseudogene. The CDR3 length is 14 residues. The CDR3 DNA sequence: TGTGCCAGCAGCAAGGGCAGGGGGCAGGTTGAAGCTTTCTTT. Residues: CASSKGRGQVEAFF.